Listed here are 2 T cell receptor beta chains from one sample, sequenced in a study of cytomegalovirus exposure and HLA in healthy donors. PCR amplification relied on 60 Vbeta primers (plus 13 Jbeta primers). TCRdb's copy holds only in-frame clones and misses some; the assay was immunoSEQ multiplex PCR. The sample contains 130,000 to 150,000 clones, 60% to 80% of which appear only once. The material sequenced was PBMCs. The receptors come from a woman between 50 and 59 years old in good health and CMV-seronegative.

The rearrangement links TRBV28 to TRBJ1-5, with unresolved D. The ends were cut back, 2 bases at V and 4 bases at J, with 9 bases in the middle. Germline V gene sequence: CDR1 MDHEN, CDR2 SYDVKM. The CDR3 covers 14 residues. CDR3 bases: TGTGCCAGCAGTTTAGTTAGCGGAAATCAGCCCCAGCATTTT. This codes for CASSLVSGNQPQHF.

The chain is built from TRBV2 and TRBJ2-5; 9 bases match TRBD1. The CDR3 contains 17 residues. V trimming: 4 bases; J trimming: 3 bases; junction bases outside the gene matches: 12. Germline loops: CDR1 SNHLY, CDR2 FYNNEI. DNA for the CDR3: TGTGCCAGCAGTGCGGACAGGGGAGGAGTAGGGAAAGAGACCCAGTACTTC. Residues: CASSADRGGVGKETQYF.